The 18 T cell receptor beta chains presented below share a single source sample, sequenced in a study of post-analysis software for immune sequencing data. General study results and limits: Roughly 5 TRBV segments (TRBV5-6, TRBV5-1 and TRBV20-1 among them) occurred more frequently in patients than in controls.

The antigens for these receptors are not known. Researchers reported that TCR beta cDNA libraries carried unique molecular identifiers. Using its own MiXCR run on the PCR reads, TCRdb lists one record per CDR3 protein. The table lists hundreds of thousands of distinct CDR3 sequences, 25% to 30% of them singletons. Sequenced input: blood. These receptors were obtained from a girl between 5 and 17 years old with multiple sclerosis.

The chain links TRBV12-3 or TRBV12-4 to TRBJ2-3; weak D call: TRBD2 (5 bases). The CDR3 contains 14 residues. Trimming removed 2 bases at V and 2 bases at J, with 8 bases between. CDR3 in amino acids: CASSLREDTDTQYF. The CDR3 nucleotides read TGTGCCAGCAGTTTACGGGAAGACACAGATACGCAGTATTTT.

This clonotype was observed a handful of times. The chain is built from TRBV5-6 and TRBJ2-3; perhaps TRBD2 as D (5 bases). The CDR3 consists of 16 residues. V was cut by 2 bases and J by 2 bases, with 15 bases left in between. CDR1 and CDR2 from the germline V gene are SGHDT and YYEEEE. CDR3: CASSLIKGAHTDTQYF. In nucleotides, the CDR3 is TGTGCCAGCAGCTTAATTAAGGGAGCTCACACAGATACGCAGTATTTT.

This clonotype appeared a few times. This rearrangement joins TRBV6-2 or TRBV6-3 to TRBJ2-5; 13 bases align to TRBD2. V lost 4 bases and J lost 2; bases outside the gene matches: 4. Germline-derived CDR1 and CDR2 are MNHEY and SVGEGT. The CDR3 contains 16 residues. CDR3 sequence: CASSWGLAGPQETQYF. For the CDR3, the DNA is TGTGCCAGCAGTTGGGGACTAGCGGGGCCACAAGAGACCCAGTACTTC.

The V and J genes are TRBV20-1 and TRBJ1-1, with D possibly matching TRBD1 (5 bases). The ends were cut back, 1 base at V and 6 bases at J, with 12 bases in the middle. Germline V gives CDR1 DFQATT, CDR2 SNEGSKA (reference sequence). This CDR3 contains 13 residues. The CDR3 bases are TGCAGTGCTAGAGTTTTTTGGGGGTCTGAAGCTTTCTTT. Translated: CSARVFWGSEAFF.

This clonotype has only a few counts. The gene calls are TRBV6-6 and TRBJ1-5; D is undetermined. The CDR3 sequence is 15 residues long. V lost 0 bases to trimming and J lost 7 bases, with 13 bases between them. The germline gives CDR1 MNHNY, CDR2 SVGAGI (reference sequence). The CDR3 nucleotides read TGTGCCAGCAGTTACTCGGGAGGAGGAGGACAGCCCCAGCATTTT. It yields the protein CASSYSGGGGQPQHF.

This clonotype showed up just a few times. The CDR3 is CASSVRGVARNIQYF. CDR3 DNA: TGTGCCAGCAGCGTAAGGGGGGTAGCCAGGAACATTCAGTACTTC. The chain employs TRBV9 and TRBJ2-4, with D perhaps being TRBD1 or TRBD2 (6 bases each). V was pared by 1 base and J by 7 bases, with 15 bases between. This CDR3 has 15 residues. Per germline, CDR1 SGDLS and CDR2 YYNGEE. Drawing the rest from reference TRBV9 and TRBJ2-4, the complete variable domain is DSGVTQTPKHLITATGQRVTLRCSPRSGDLSVYWYQQSLDQGLQFLIQYYNGEERAKGNILERFSAQQFPDLHSELNLSSLELGDSALYFCASSVRGVARNIQYFGAGTRLSVL.

V usage is TRBV7-2 and J usage is TRBJ2-7; the match to TRBD2 covers 10 bases. V lost 1 base, J lost 2 bases, and 5 bases stayed unmatched. CDR1 and CDR2 from the germline V gene are SGHTA and FQGNSA. The CDR3 runs 16 residues. This CDR3 reads CASSLVASGGAYEQYF. CDR3 DNA sequence: TGTGCCAGCAGCTTAGTTGCTAGCGGGGGAGCCTACGAGCAGTACTTC.

The chain uses TRBV7-2 and TRBJ2-7; D is perhaps TRBD1 or TRBD2 (5 bases each). The J call may be wrong; the DNA end is better matched by TRBJ2-5. The CDR3 sequence is 15 residues long. CDR1 is SGHTA, CDR2 FQGNSA, per germline. DNA of the CDR3: TGTGCCAGCAGCCTGGGACCAGACTTGTGGGAGACCCAGTACTTC. It codes for CASSLGPDLWETQYF.

The V call is TRBV20-1, the J call TRBJ1-2; D remains ambiguous. Germline assignment: CDR1 DFQATT and CDR2 SNEGSKA (reference sequence). The CDR3 length is 14 residues. Trimming cost V 1 base and J 13 bases, with 22 bases left between them. CDR3 sequence reads: CSARVLGEGYGRTF. CDR3 DNA sequence: TGCAGTGCTAGAGTTCTTGGGGAGGGCTATGGCCGCACCTTC.

The chain joins TRBV4-1 to TRBJ1-2; the D is unclear. The CDR3 has 16 amino acids. Germline lookup yields CDR1 MGHRA and CDR2 YSYEKL. V gave up 5 bases and J gave up 4 bases, with 20 bases separating them. CDR3 coding DNA: TGCGCCAGCAGCGGAGGACGGCCCGGACGGTCCTATGGCTACACCTTC. As protein: CASSGGRPGRSYGYTF.

This clonotype was seen more than once but under ten times. The CDR3 sequence is CASSLAGQGLETQYF. As DNA, the CDR3 is TGTGCCAGCAGCTTGGCCGGGCAGGGCCTAGAGACCCAGTACTTC. The rearrangement links TRBV5-8 to TRBJ2-5; D might be TRBD1 (5 bases). V was pared by 0 bases and J by 4 bases, with 13 bases between. The germline gives CDR1 SGHTS, CDR2 YDEGEE. The CDR3 consists of 15 residues.

This clonotype has more than one count but fewer than ten. This rearrangement joins TRBV7-2 to TRBJ1-1; 8 bases are shared with TRBD1. Trimming took 5 bases from V and 4 from J; bases not matched to a gene: 15. This CDR3 contains 17 residues. From germline, CDR1 is SGHTA and CDR2 FQGNSA. The CDR3 is CASSPRTGNYRATEAFF. CDR3 nucleotide sequence: TGTGCCAGCAGCCCAAGGACAGGGAATTACCGAGCCACTGAAGCTTTCTTT.

The chain combines TRBV7-9 with TRBJ2-7, with a weak D call TRBD2 (6 bases). This CDR3 region has 15 residues. CDR1 is SEHNR and CDR2 is FQNEAQ in the germline V gene (reference sequence). Trimming removed 5 bases from V and 5 bases from J, with 19 bases in between. The CDR3 reads CASSPSPGLGHEQYF. As DNA, the CDR3 is TGTGCCAGCAGCCCGAGCCCGGGACTGGGCCACGAGCAGTACTTC.

This clonotype occurred a few times. CDR3 loop: CSARAEGAYQETQYF. CDR3 nucleotides: TGCAGTGCTAGAGCCGAGGGGGCGTACCAAGAGACCCAGTACTTC. The rearrangement links TRBV20-1 to TRBJ2-5; 7 bases match TRBD1. This CDR3 comprises 15 residues. V lost 1 base, J lost 0 bases, and 5 bases stayed unmatched. Germline-derived CDR1 and CDR2 are DFQATT and SNEGSKA (reference sequence).

As regards this clonotype: Germline and junction disagree at one end, which may indicate a read error. The rearrangement uses TRBV10-3 and TRBJ1-5; no definite D call. This CDR3 comprises 15 residues. Germline-derived CDR1 and CDR2 are ENHRY and SYGVKD. The CDR3 nucleotides read TGTGCCGTCAGTGAGCCGTCCTATAGCAATCAGCCCCAGCATTTT. This sequence encodes CAVSEPSYSNQPQHF.

This clonotype has ten or more counts. CDR3 coding DNA: TGTGCCAGCAGTTTAGGACTCAATCAGCCCCAGCATTTT. Residues: CASSLGLNQPQHF. The chain recombines TRBV6-5 with TRBJ1-5; D unclear. CDR3 length: 13 amino acids. In germline, CDR1 is MNHEY, CDR2 SVGAGI. Trimming removed 4 bases from V and 3 bases from J, with 7 bases in between.

The chain combines TRBV7-9 with TRBJ2-1; 7 bases fit TRBD2. Germline V lookup: CDR1 SEHNR, CDR2 FQNEAQ (reference sequence). The CDR3 length is 16 residues. V was pared by 3 bases and J by 5 bases, with 10 bases of the junction left unmatched. As DNA, the CDR3 is TGTGCCAGCAGCTTTAAGTCAGGACTAGGGGACAATGAGCAGTTCTTC. Its translation is CASSFKSGLGDNEQFF.

This clonotype has more than one count but fewer than ten. The chain uses TRBV29-1 and TRBJ2-1; TRBD2 matches 13 bases. CDR1 and CDR2 from the germline V gene are SQVTM and ANQGSEA. J lost 3 bases, V lost 4 bases, and 12 bases had no gene match. This CDR3 contains 18 residues. CDR3: CSVAVGRTSGRFYNEQFF. In DNA, the CDR3 is TGCAGCGTTGCGGTCGGCAGGACTAGCGGGAGATTCTACAATGAGCAGTTCTTC.